This record looks at one T cell receptor beta chain sequence and its context. Its antigen is currently not known. There are no base qualities to consult, and no much larger clone falls within one base. According to the study, the label for this sample's time point signals: baseline before first vaccination. Vaccinee samples came from UK trials COV001 and COV002, including a single-blind randomized controlled phase 2/3 trial of AZD1222 (ChAdOx1 nCoV-19) in healthy adults. Trial participant PBMC samples were collected at day 0 and day 28 after the second dose for TCRbeta chain sequencing. The CDR3 regions of human TCRbeta chains were subjected to immunosequencing. Per the original workflow: Repertoire TCRs were matched against a reference library of SARS-CoV-2-specific TCRs generated with the MIRA antigen-specificity platform. Breadth was defined as the fraction of unique TCRs that were SARS-CoV-2-associated, and depth was defined as the fraction of total T cells that were SARS-CoV-2-associated. Using the MIRA data, each spike-specific TCR was assigned both to the spike region to which the TCR was reactive and to a CD4 or CD8 class. Log10-transformed breadth and depth values were compared by one-way ANOVA with Sidak's multiple comparisons tests. Here the immuneACCESS table is served through TCRdb, limited to in-frame sequences with V and J called. Missing clones are a known gap in these copies; in checked studies unresolved V genes cover under half, and the rest lacks a known reason. V and J calls and clone size are those listed in that table; D and trimming were worked out from the DNA. The sample records some 120,000 clones, 80% to 90% of which are singletons. Roughly 1.7% of the sample lies in the top ten.

Cut back by 4 bases and 1 base, the V and J ends lie 14 bases apart. Including cysteine and phenylalanine, the CDR3 has 16 amino acids. The sequence is cut down to CDR3 DNA, 48 bases in frame from base 1. Taken from the germline V gene (reference sequence), the CDR1 and CDR2 loops are LNHDA and SQIVND. The data were obtained in a study of T cell responses to AZD1222 COVID-19 vaccine (dated by TCRdb to the early 2020s). Turning to the overall study: AZD1222 recipients with second doses at about 4 weeks or about 12 weeks were pooled, because spike-specific TCR depth and breadth did not differ between schedules. Trial participants were enrolled by age into 18-55, 56-69 and 70-plus year subgroups, with roughly 160, 29 and 62 TCR-sequenced participants respectively. TCR sequencing covered more than 230 trial participants: 200 to 220 given two doses of AZD1222 and about 26 given two doses of MenACWY control vaccine. What the study reported, not specific to this receptor: CD4 TCRs associated with the vaccine covered the entire spike protein, and the dominant responses were in regions 160-218 and 743-854. In the small 56-69-year group, the increase in depth fell short of significance, most likely because of low power. After two AZD1222 doses, both the breadth and the depth of spike-specific TCRs were significantly higher than at day 0 and than in MenACWY recipients. Participants were mostly white British, with more females than males. The authors suggested clonal diversity may have been underestimated. Because no samples from the day 14 peak response were available, repertoires could be characterized only after the peak T cell response. Reportedly, close to half of the unique spike-specific TCRs recognized epitopes lying outside the regions that are mutated in the B.1.351 and B.1.1.7 variants. Only five to seven AZD1222 recipients were SARS-CoV-2 seropositive at baseline, limiting conclusions about previously exposed vaccinees.

This TCR was recovered from an adult in good health. This sample comprised peripheral blood, obtained on day 0 of AZD1222 vaccination. Recombination joined TRBV19 with TRBJ1-5; TRBD1 is possibly the D segment (6 matching bases). The DNA reads as follows: TGTGCCAGTAGTACTCTCGGGACACCCAGCAATCAGCCCCAGCATTTT. It specifies CASSTLGTPSNQPQHF.